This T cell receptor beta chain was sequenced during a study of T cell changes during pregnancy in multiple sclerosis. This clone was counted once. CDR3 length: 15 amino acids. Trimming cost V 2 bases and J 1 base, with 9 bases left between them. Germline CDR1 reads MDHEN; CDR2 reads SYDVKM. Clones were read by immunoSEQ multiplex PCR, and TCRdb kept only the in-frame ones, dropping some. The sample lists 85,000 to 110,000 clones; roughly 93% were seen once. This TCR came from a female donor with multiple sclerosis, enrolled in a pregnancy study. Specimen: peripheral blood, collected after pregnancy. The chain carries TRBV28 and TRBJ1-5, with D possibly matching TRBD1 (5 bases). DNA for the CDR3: TGTGCCAGCAGTTTAGCAGGGTTGAGCAATCAGCCCCAGCATTTT. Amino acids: CASSLAGLSNQPQHF.